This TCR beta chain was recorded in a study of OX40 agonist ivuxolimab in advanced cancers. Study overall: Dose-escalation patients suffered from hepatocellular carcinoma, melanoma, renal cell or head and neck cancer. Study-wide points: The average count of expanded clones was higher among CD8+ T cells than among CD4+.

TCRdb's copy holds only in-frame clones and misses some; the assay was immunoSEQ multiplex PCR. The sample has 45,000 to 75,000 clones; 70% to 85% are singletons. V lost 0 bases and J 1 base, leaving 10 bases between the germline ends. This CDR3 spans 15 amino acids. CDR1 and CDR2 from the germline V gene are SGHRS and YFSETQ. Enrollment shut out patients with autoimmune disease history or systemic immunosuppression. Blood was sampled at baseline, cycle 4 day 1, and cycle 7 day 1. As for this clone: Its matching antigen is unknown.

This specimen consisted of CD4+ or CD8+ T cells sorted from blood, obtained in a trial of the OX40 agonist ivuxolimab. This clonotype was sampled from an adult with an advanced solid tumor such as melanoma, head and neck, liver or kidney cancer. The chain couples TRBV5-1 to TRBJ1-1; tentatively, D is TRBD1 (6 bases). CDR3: CASSLVWGQNTEAFF. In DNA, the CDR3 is TGCGCCAGCAGCTTGGTATGGGGACAGAACACTGAAGCTTTCTTT.